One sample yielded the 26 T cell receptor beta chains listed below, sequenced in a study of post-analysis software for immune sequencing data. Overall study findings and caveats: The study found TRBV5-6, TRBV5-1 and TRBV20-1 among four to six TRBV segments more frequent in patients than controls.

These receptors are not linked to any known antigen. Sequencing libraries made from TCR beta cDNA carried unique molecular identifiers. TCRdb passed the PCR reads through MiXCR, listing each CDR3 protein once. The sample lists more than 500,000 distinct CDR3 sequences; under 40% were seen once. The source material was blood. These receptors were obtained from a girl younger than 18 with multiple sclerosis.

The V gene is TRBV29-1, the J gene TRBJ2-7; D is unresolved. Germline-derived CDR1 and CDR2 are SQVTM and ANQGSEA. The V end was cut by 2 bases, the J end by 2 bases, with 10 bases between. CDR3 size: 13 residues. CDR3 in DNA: TGCAGCGTTGAAATGGCACTTACCTACGAGCAGTACTTC. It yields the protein CSVEMALTYEQYF.

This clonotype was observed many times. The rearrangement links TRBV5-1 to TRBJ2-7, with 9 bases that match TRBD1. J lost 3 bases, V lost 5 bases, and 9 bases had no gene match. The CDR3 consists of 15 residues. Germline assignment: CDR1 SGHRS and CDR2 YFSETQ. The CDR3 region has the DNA TGCGCCAGCAGTAGAACCGGGACAGGGCACTACGAGCAGTACTTC. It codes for CASSRTGTGHYEQYF. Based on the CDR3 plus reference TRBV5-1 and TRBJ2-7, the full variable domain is KAGVTQTPRYLIKTRGQQVTLSCSPISGHRSVSWYQQTPGQGLQFLFEYFSETQRNKGNFPGRFSGRQFSNSRSEMNVSTLELGDSALYLCASSRTGTGHYEQYFGPGTRLTVT.

The CDR3, as DNA: TGTGCCAGCAAAATTTTGGGGGGCAACACTGAAGCTTTCTTT. Translated: CASKILGGNTEAFF. The rearrangement links TRBV5-6 to TRBJ1-1; tentative D call: TRBD1 (6 bases). CDR3 size: 14 residues. Germline values: CDR1 SGHDT, CDR2 YYEEEE. Trimming pared 6 bases from V and 2 bases from J, leaving 14 bases between. The full variable domain, its missing parts supplied by reference TRBV5-6 and TRBJ1-1, is DAGVTQSPTHLIKTRGQQVTLRCSPKSGHDTVSWYQQALGQGPQFIFQYYEEEERQRGNFPDRFSGHQFPNYSSELNVNALLLGDSALYLCASKILGGNTEAFFGQGTRLTVV.

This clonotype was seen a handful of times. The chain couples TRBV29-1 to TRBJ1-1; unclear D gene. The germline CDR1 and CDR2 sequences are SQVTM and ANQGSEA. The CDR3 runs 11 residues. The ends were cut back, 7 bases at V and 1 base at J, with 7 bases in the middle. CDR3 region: CSADSNTEAFF. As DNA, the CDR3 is TGCAGCGCTGACTCGAACACTGAAGCTTTCTTT.

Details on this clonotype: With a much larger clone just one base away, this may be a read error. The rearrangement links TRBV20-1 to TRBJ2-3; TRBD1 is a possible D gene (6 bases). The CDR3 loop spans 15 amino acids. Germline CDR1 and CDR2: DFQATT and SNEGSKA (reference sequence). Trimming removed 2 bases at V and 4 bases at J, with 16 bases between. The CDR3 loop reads CSARLRRGNSDTQYF. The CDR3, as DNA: TGCAGTGCTAGACTGCGCAGGGGCAATTCAGATACGCAGTATTTT.

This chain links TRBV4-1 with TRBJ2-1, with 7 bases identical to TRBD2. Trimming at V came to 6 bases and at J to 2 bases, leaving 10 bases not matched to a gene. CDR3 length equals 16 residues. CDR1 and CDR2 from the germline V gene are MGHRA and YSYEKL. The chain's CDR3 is CASSASLAVTYNEQFF. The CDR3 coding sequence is TGCGCCAGCAGTGCGTCCCTAGCGGTCACCTACAATGAGCAGTTCTTC.

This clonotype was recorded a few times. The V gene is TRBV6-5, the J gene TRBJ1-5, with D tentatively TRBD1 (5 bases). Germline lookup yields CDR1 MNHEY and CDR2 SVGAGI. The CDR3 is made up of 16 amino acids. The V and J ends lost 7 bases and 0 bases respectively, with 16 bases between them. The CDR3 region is CASNPTGGYSNQPQHF. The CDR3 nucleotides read TGTGCCAGCAATCCCACCGGGGGTTATAGCAATCAGCCCCAGCATTTT.

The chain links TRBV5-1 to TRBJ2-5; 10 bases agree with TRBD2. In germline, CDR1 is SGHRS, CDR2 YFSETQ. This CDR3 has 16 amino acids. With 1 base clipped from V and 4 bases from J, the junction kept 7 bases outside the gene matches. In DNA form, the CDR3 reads TGCGCCAGCAGCTTGCTCGGACTAGCGGCGGGAGAGACCCAGTACTTC. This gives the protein CASSLLGLAAGETQYF.

The DNA of the CDR3 is TGTGCCAGCACTCAACCGGGACAGGGCGGCAATGAGCAGTTCTTC. This translates into CASTQPGQGGNEQFF. The gene calls are TRBV5-6 and TRBJ2-1; 9 nucleotides match TRBD1. The CDR3 length is 15 residues. CDR1 is SGHDT, CDR2 YYEEEE, per germline. The V and J ends lost 6 bases and 6 bases, in that order; junction bases with no gene match: 10.

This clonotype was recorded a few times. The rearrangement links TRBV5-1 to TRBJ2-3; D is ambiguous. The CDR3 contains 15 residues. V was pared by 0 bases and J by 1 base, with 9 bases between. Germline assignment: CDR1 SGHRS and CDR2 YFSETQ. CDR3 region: CASSLEVAGTDTQYF. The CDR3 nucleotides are TGCGCCAGCAGCTTGGAAGTGGCAGGCACAGATACGCAGTATTTT.

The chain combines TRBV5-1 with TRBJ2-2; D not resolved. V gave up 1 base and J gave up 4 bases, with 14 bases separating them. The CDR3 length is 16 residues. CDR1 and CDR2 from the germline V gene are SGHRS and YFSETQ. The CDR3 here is CASSLSAWVATGELFF. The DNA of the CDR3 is TGCGCCAGCAGCTTGTCTGCTTGGGTTGCCACCGGGGAGCTGTTTTTT.

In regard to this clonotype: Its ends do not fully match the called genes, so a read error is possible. DNA of the CDR3: TGCGCCGGCAGCCAAGAAGGGGGGAGAACTGAAGCTTTCTTT. Residues: CAGSQEGGRTEAFF. The V gene is TRBV4-1, the J gene TRBJ1-1; TRBD1 is a possible D gene (6 bases). Germline-derived CDR1 and CDR2 are MGHRA and YSYEKL. The CDR3 covers 14 residues.

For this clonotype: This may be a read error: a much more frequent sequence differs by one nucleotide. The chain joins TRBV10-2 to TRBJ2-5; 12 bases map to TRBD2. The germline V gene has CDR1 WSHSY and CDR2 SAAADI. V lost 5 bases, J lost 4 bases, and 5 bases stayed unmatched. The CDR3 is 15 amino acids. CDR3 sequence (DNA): TGCGCCAGCAGTCCTAGCGGGAGGGCCGGAGAGACCCAGTACTTC. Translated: CASSPSGRAGETQYF.

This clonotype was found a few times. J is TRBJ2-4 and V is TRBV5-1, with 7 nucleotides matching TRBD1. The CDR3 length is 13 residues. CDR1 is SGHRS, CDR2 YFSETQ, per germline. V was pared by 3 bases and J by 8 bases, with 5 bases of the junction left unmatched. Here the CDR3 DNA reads TGCGCCAGCAGCTCGACAGGGTTTGACATTCAGTACTTC. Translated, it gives CASSSTGFDIQYF.

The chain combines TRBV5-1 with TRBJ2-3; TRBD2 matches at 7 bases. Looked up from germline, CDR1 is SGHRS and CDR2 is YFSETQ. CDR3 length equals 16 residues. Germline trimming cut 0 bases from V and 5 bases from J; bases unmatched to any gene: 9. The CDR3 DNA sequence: TGCGCCAGCAGCTTGGCCTCTAGCGGAGCGGGAGATACGCAGTATTTT. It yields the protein CASSLASSGAGDTQYF.

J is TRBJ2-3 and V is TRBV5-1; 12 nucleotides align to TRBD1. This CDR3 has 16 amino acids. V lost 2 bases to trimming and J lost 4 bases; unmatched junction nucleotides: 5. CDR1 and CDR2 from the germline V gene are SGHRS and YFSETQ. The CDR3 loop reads CASSLQGQGAADTQYF. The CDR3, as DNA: TGCGCCAGCAGCTTACAGGGACAGGGGGCAGCAGATACGCAGTATTTT.

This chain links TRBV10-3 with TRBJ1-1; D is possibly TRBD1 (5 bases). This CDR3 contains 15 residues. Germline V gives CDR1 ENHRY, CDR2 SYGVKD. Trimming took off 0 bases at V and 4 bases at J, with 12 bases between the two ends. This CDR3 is CAISESTRGFTEAFF. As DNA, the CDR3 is TGTGCCATCAGTGAGTCGACGAGGGGATTCACTGAAGCTTTCTTT.

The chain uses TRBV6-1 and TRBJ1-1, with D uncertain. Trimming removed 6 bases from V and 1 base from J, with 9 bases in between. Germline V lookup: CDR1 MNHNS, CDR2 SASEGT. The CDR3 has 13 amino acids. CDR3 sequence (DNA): TGTGCCAGCAGGAACCAACCGAACACTGAAGCTTTCTTT. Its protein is CASRNQPNTEAFF.

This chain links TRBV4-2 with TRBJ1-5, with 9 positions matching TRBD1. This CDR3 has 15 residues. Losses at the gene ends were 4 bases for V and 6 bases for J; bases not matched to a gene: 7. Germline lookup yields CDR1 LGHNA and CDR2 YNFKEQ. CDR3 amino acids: CASSPGTGRGQPQHF. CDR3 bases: TGTGCCAGCAGCCCCGGGACAGGGAGGGGTCAGCCCCAGCATTTT.

As DNA, the CDR3 is TGCAGTGCCCCGGGACAGAACAATTCACCCCTCCACTTT. It yields the protein CSAPGQNNSPLHF. The chain employs TRBV20-1 and TRBJ1-6, with 7 bases matching TRBD1. The CDR3 extends over 13 amino acids. From germline, CDR1 is DFQATT and CDR2 SNEGSKA (reference sequence). J was trimmed by 7 bases and V by 6 bases; bases with no gene match: 6.

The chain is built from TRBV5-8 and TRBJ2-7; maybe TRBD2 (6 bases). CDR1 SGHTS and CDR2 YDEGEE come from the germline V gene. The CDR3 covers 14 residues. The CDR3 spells CTSSSQQDSYEQYF. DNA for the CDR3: TGTACTAGCAGCTCCCAACAGGACTCCTACGAGCAGTACTTC.

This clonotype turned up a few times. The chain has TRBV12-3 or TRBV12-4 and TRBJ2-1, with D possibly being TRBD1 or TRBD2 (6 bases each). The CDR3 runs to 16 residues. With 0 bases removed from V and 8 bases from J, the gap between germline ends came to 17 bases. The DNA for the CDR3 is TGTGCCAGCAGTTTAGCGACGAGGGGGGCTAGGGATGAGCAGTTCTTC. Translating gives CASSLATRGARDEQFF.

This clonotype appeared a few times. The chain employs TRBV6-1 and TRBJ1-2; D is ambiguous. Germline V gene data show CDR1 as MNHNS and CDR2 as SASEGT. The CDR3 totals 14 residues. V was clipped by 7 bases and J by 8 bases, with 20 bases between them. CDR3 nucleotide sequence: TGTGCCAGCACCCTACTCGATGGGATTCGCGGCTACACCTTC. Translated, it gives CASTLLDGIRGYTF.

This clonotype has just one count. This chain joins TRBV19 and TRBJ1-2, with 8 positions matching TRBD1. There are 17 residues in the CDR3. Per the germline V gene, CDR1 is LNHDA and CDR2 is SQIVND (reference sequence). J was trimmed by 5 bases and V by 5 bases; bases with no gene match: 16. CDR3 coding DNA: TGTGCCAGTAGTCCCCTCTCTTGGACAGGGACAGAATATGGCTACACCTTC. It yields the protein CASSPLSWTGTEYGYTF. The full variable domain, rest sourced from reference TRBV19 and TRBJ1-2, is DGGITQSPKYLFRKEGQNVTLSCEQNLNHDAMYWYRQDPGQGLRLIYYSQIVNDFQKGDIAEGYSVSREKKESFPLTVTSAQKNPTAFYLCASSPLSWTGTEYGYTFGSGTRLTVV.

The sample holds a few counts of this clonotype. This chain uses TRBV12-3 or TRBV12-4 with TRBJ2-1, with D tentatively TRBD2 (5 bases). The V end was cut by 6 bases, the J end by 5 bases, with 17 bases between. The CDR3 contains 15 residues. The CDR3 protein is CASSPTSRAHNEQFF. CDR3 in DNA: TGTGCCAGCAGCCCTACTAGTAGGGCCCACAATGAGCAGTTCTTC.

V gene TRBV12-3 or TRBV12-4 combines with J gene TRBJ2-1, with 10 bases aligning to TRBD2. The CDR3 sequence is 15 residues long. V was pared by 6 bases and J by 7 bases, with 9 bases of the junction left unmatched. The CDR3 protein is CASSQLAGRTNEQFF. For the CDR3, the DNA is TGTGCCAGCAGCCAACTAGCGGGGAGAACAAATGAGCAGTTCTTC.